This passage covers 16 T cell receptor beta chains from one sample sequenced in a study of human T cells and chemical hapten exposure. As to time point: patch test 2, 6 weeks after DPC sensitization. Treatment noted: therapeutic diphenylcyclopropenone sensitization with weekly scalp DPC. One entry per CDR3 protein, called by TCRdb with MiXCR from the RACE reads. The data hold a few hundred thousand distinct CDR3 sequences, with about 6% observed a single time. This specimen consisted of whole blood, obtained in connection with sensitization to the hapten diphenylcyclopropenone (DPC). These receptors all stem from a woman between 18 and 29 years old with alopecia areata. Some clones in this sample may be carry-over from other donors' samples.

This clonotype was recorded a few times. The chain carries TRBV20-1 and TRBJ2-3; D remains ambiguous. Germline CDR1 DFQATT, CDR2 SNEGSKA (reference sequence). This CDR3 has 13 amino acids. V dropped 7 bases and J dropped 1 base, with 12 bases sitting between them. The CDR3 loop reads CSVLDSGTDTQYF. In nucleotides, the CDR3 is TGCAGTGTCCTAGATTCAGGCACAGATACGCAGTATTTT.

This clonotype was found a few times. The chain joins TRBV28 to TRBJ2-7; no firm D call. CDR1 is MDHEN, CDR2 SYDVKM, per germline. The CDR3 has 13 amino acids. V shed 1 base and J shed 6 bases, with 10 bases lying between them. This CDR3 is CASSLFDQFEQYF. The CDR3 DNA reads TGTGCCAGCAGTTTATTCGACCAGTTCGAGCAGTACTTC.

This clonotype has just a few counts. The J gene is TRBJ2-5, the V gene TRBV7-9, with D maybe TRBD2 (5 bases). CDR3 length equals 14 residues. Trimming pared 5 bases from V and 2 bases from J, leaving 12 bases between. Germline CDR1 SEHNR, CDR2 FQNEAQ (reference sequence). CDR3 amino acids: CASSPGLDQETQYF. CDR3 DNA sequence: TGTGCCAGCAGCCCCGGACTTGATCAAGAGACCCAGTACTTC.

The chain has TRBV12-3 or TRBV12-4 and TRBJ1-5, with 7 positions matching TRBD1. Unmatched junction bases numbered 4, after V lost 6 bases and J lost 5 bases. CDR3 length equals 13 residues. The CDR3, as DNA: TGTGCCAGCAGCACAGGGGAGGATCAGCCCCAGCATTTT. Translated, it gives CASSTGEDQPQHF.

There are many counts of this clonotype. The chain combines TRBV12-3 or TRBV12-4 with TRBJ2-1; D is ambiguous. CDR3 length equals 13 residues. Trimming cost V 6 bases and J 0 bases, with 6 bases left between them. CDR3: CASRPNSYNEQFF. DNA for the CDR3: TGTGCCAGCAGACCGAACTCCTACAATGAGCAGTTCTTC.

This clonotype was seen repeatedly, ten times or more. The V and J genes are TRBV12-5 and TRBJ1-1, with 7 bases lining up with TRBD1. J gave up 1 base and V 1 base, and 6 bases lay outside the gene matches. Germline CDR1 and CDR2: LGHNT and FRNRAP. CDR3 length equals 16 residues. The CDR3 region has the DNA TGTGCTAGTGGTTTGGCACAGGGGTCTCCGAACACTGAAGCTTTCTTT. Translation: CASGLAQGSPNTEAFF.

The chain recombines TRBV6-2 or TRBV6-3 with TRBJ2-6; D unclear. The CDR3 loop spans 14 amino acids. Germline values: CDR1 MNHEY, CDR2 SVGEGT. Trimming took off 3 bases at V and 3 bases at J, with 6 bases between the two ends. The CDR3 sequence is CASSYIGGANVLTF. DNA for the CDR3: TGTGCCAGCAGTTATATTGGTGGGGCCAACGTCCTGACTTTC.

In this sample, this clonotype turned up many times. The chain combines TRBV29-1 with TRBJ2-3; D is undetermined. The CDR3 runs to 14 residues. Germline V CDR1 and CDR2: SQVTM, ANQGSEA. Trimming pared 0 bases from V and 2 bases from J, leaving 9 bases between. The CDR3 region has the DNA TGCAGCGTTGAAGACCCAGGCCACACAGATACGCAGTATTTT. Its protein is CSVEDPGHTDTQYF.

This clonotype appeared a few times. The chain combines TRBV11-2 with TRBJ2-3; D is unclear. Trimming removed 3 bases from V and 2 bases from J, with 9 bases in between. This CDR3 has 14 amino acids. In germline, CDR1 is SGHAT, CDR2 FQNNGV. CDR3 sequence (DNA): TGTGCCAGCAGCTTGCTAGGGCCCACAGATACGCAGTATTTT. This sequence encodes CASSLLGPTDTQYF.

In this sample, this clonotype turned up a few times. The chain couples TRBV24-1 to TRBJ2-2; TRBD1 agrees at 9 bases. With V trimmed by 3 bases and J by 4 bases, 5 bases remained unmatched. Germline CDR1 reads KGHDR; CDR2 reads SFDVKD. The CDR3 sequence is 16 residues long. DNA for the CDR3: TGTGCCACCAGTGATACGGACAGGGGAATCACCGGGGAGCTGTTTTTT. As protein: CATSDTDRGITGELFF.

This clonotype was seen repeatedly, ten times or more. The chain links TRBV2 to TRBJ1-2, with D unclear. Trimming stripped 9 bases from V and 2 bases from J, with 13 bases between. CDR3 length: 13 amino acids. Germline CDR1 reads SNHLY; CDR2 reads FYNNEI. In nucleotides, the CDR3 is TGTGCCAGAACGGACTTTGCGAACTATGGCTACACCTTC. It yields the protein CARTDFANYGYTF.

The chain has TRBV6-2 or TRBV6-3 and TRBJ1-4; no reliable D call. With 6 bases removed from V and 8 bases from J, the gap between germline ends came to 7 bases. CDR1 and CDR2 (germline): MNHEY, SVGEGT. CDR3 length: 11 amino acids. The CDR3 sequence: CASRGLEKLFF. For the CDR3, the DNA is TGTGCCAGCAGAGGGTTGGAAAAACTGTTTTTT.

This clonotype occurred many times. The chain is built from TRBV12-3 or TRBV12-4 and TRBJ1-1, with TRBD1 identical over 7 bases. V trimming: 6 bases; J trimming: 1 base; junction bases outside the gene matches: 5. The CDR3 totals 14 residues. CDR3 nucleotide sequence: TGTGCCAGCAGACCGGGACAGACGAACACTGAAGCTTTCTTT. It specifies CASRPGQTNTEAFF.

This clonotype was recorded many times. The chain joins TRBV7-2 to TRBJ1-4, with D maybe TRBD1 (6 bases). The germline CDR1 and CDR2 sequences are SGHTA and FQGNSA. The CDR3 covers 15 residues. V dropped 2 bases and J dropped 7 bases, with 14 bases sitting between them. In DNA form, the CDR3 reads TGTGCCAGCAGCTTACAGGGGAGCCTCACTGAAAAACTGTTTTTT. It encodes CASSLQGSLTEKLFF. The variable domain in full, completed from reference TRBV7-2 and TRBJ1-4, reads GAGVSQSPSNKVTEKGKDVELRCDPISGHTALYWYRQSLGQGLEFLIYFQGNSAPDKSGLPSDRFSAERTGGSVSTLTIQRTQQEDSAVYLCASSLQGSLTEKLFFGSGTQLSVL.

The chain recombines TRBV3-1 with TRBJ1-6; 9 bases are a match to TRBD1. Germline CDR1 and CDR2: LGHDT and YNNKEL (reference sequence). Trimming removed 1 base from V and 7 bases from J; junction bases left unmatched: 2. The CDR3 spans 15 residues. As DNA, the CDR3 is TGTGCCAGCAGCCAAGGGGACAGGGTGAATTCACCCCTCCACTTT. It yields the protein CASSQGDRVNSPLHF.

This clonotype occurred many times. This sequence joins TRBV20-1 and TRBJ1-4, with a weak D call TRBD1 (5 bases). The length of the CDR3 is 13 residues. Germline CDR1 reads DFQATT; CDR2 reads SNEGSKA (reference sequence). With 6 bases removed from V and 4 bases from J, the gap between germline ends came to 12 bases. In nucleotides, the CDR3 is TGCAGTGCCGAACAGGCGGATAATGAAAAACTGTTTTTT. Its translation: CSAEQADNEKLFF.